The entry below gives a single T cell receptor beta chain sequence along with its context. This clonotype was found many times. Its antigen remains undetermined. Base qualities are missing; no much larger clone stands one base away. The sample was run on an Illumina NovaSeq 6000. cDNA libraries for TCRalpha and TCRbeta were prepared by 5'RACE using constant-segment primers, with sample barcodes and unique molecular identifiers added. Trizol reagent was used to extract RNA from every sample. Amplification of the libraries took two PCR steps, and the second step added a second sample barcode plus Illumina TruSeq adapters. Sequencing of the libraries was done on an Illumina NovaSeq, producing 2 x 150 bp paired-end reads. Per the authors' processing: Demultiplexing of reads and collapsing into UMI-guided consensus sequences were performed with migec v1.2.7. With mixcr v2.1.11, UMI consensuses were aligned to TRA and TRB V and J templates and assembled into clonotypes. A clonotype was counted as expanded or contracted only when both edgeR and NoisET called the clonotype significant, with the noise models trained on biological replicates. For edgeR calls, the thresholds were a false discovery rate-adjusted p below 0.01 and a log2 fold-change of 1. As an exploratory analysis of dynamics, PCA with hierarchical clustering was applied to max-normalized trajectories of the 1000 most abundant clonotypes. Each responding clone was given a CD4 or CD8 phenotype based on the CD4+ and CD8+ repertoires, which had been sequenced separately. In-frame beta chains were kept once TCRdb had trimmed the public reads at Q25 with fastp and called clones with MiXCR. For every CDR3 protein sequence, its rows merge into one entry that carries the most common genes and DNA. The V and J calls were not made by the authors but by TCRdb's processing. The sample has fewer than 350,000 distinct CDR3 sequences on record, approximately 7.6% of them singletons. The ten largest clones add up to about 20% of the sample.

Ficoll-Paque density gradient centrifugation was used to isolate PBMCs. The data were taken from a study of T-cell memory formation after mild COVID-19 (dated by TCRdb to the early 2020s). As for the study more broadly: TCR sequence clusters from the two donors were found to be largely donor specific. Longitudinal TCRalpha and TCRbeta repertoire sequencing tracked T-cell clones expanding and contracting after mild COVID-19 in a couple of donors. The cohort was made up of two young adult volunteers, one female and one male, who were previously healthy. Here is what the overall study found, with its caveats: Only a couple of mild cases were covered in the study, and larger cohorts including severe cases with pre-infection samples were considered necessary. Some responding clones were detected in pre-infection memory, which suggested that pre-existing cross-reactive memory T cells had joined the SARS-CoV-2 response. Balanced CD4/CD8 phenotypes were observed for clones contracting from day 15 to 85, whereas a bias towards CD4+ was observed for a second wave of clones expanding from day 15 to 37. SARS-CoV-2 specificity was not confirmed for the second-wave clones peaking on day 37. Contracting CD4+ clones were located mainly in the CM and EM memory subsets, whereas CD8+ clones were found to be enriched in EMRA.

Including cysteine and phenylalanine, the CDR3 has 16 amino acids. Only the CDR3 part of the read is kept: 48 bases, read in frame from the first base. CDR1 and CDR2 were assigned from the germline V gene as MNHEY and SVGAGI. V is reduced by 7 bases and J by 10 bases, leaving a spacing of 23 bases between them. The TCR comes from a man aged 18 to 35 who had mild COVID-19 (a few samples of this study predate the infection). The sample titles of this study are shuffled in the database, so cell type and time point are left out; the donor was told from shared clones. In this chain, TRBV6-5 is recombined with TRBJ1-6, and possibly TRBD1, on 6 matching bases. Specimen: PBMCs or a T cell subset sorted from them (not recorded which). The CDR3 region: CASTPAGTWGQSPLHF. The nucleotide sequence reads as follows: TGTGCCAGCACCCCCGCCGGGACCTGGGGACAATCACCCCTCCACTTT.